The present TCR beta chain was sequenced within a study of naive and memory T cell subsets. Study results and limitations: Clonotypes are single alpha or beta chains, not paired receptors.

CDR1 is MNHEY and CDR2 is SVGEGT in the germline V gene. This CDR3 is 15 amino acids long. With V trimmed by 2 bases and J by 4 bases, 5 bases remained unmatched. Cells stained for CD3, CD4, CD8, CD45RA and CD27 were sorted into four subsets. An equimolar mix of two oligonucleotides served as the beta constant-region primer for TRBC1 and TRBC2. The ligated cDNA underwent four PCR rounds using SP2 and nested alpha and beta constant-region primers. MiXCR, run by TCRdb on the UMI-ligation and nested PCR reads, gives a single entry per CDR3 protein. The sample lists tens of thousands of distinct CDR3 sequences; less than 15% were seen once. This clonotype was counted between two and nine times. No antigen is known for it.

The sequencing input was effector memory CD4+ T cells from blood. Subset given: effector memory, CD45RA- CD27-. The chain combines TRBV6-2 or TRBV6-3 with TRBJ2-1; 7 bases agree with TRBD2. This clonotype was obtained from a human donor in good health. This chain's CDR3 is CASSYGGSVYNEQFF. The CDR3, as DNA: TGTGCCAGCAGTTACGGCGGGAGTGTGTACAATGAGCAGTTCTTC.